This passage covers 31 T cell receptor beta chains from one sample sequenced in a study of Graves' ophthalmopathy and Graves' hyperthyroidism. RNA transcripts were the source from which TCR beta CDR3 regions were amplified. In the first round, RT-PCR was carried out with HTBI primers, and a multiplex PCR formed the second round. TCRdb re-called the multiplex PCR reads with MiXCR, one entry per CDR3 protein. The sample has more than 300,000 distinct CDR3 sequences; 17% are singletons. Sequencing was done on a sample of peripheral blood. All receptors derive from an adult woman with stable Graves' hyperthyroidism.

At least ten counts were recorded for this clonotype. This chain uses TRBV24-1 with TRBJ1-1, with D unresolved. CDR1 is KGHDR, CDR2 SFDVKD, per germline. The CDR3 extends over 12 amino acids. V was trimmed by 4 bases and J by 0 bases, leaving 2 bases between them. The CDR3 spells CATSDVNTEAFF. CDR3 DNA: TGTGCCACCAGTGACGTGAACACTGAAGCTTTCTTT.

The V call is TRBV12-3 or TRBV12-4, the J call TRBJ2-7; tentative D call: TRBD2 (6 bases). This CDR3 contains 15 residues. Trimming removed 6 bases at V and 2 bases at J, with 17 bases between. The CDR3 DNA follows: TGTGCCAGCAGCCCAAGAAGGGGACTCGCCTACGAGCAGTACTTC. Translation: CASSPRRGLAYEQYF.

This clonotype was seen ten or more times. The rearrangement uses TRBV7-9 and TRBJ1-1, with a possible D match to TRBD1 (5 bases). Looked up from germline, CDR1 is SEHNR and CDR2 is FQNEAQ (reference sequence). V was trimmed by 1 base and J by 1 base, leaving 10 bases between them. CDR3 length equals 15 residues. The CDR3 sequence: CASSLVGGGNTEAFF. CDR3 nucleotides: TGTGCCAGCAGCTTAGTCGGCGGGGGGAACACTGAAGCTTTCTTT.

This clonotype has ten or more counts. This chain joins TRBV28 and TRBJ2-2; D may be TRBD2 (5 bases). The germline V gene encodes CDR1 MDHEN and CDR2 SYDVKM. V was clipped by 7 bases and J by 0 bases, with 15 bases between them. This CDR3 is built from 16 residues. The CDR3 reads CASTTPQDSNTGELFF. For the CDR3, the DNA is TGTGCCAGCACCACCCCCCAGGACTCGAACACCGGGGAGCTGTTTTTT.

This clonotype appeared many times. J is TRBJ1-5 and V is TRBV9; D remains ambiguous. Trimming pared 4 bases from V and 0 bases from J, leaving 11 bases between. CDR1 is SGDLS and CDR2 is YYNGEE in the germline V gene. The CDR3 sequence is 15 residues long. The CDR3 reads CASSLTGNSNQPQHF. The CDR3 region has the DNA TGTGCCAGCAGCCTTACCGGGAATAGCAATCAGCCCCAGCATTTT.

This clonotype was observed many times. The gene calls are TRBV12-3 or TRBV12-4 and TRBJ2-5, with a possible D match to TRBD2 (6 bases). The length of the CDR3 is 14 residues. The ends were cut back, 7 bases at V and 0 bases at J, with 12 bases in the middle. CDR3 sequence reads: CASKPREYQETQYF. CDR3 DNA sequence: TGTGCCAGCAAGCCCCGGGAGTACCAAGAGACCCAGTACTTC.

This clonotype appeared many times. The J gene is TRBJ2-5, the V gene TRBV27, with TRBD1 identical over 12 bases. The CDR3 runs 16 residues. Looked up from germline, CDR1 is MNHEY and CDR2 is SMNVEV (reference sequence). V was clipped by 1 base and J by 5 bases; unmatched bases: 5. CDR3 protein: CASSLYGTGGGETQYF. In DNA, the CDR3 is TGTGCCAGCAGTTTATACGGGACAGGGGGCGGGGAGACCCAGTACTTC.

This clonotype was seen at least ten times. V is TRBV28 and J is TRBJ2-7, with D perhaps matching TRBD2 (5 bases). Per germline, CDR1 MDHEN and CDR2 SYDVKM. V lost 5 bases and J lost 3, with 14 bases in between. The length of the CDR3 is 14 residues. CDR3 DNA sequence: TGTGCCAGCAGTCCGAGCGGAAGAGTCTACGAGCAGTACTTC. Protein: CASSPSGRVYEQYF.

This clonotype was observed many times. The chain carries TRBV7-2 and TRBJ2-7; TRBD2 matches at 7 bases. The V segment lost 2 bases and the J segment 4 bases; nucleotides outside the gene matches: 14. Germline V gives CDR1 SGHTA, CDR2 FQGNSA. CDR3 length equals 17 residues. CDR3 sequence: CASSLNGGTRLGYEQYF. CDR3 nucleotide sequence: TGTGCCAGCAGCTTAAACGGGGGGACCCGTTTAGGATACGAGCAGTACTTC. Full variable domain (rest looked up from reference TRBV7-2 and TRBJ2-7): GAGVSQSPSNKVTEKGKDVELRCDPISGHTALYWYRQSLGQGLEFLIYFQGNSAPDKSGLPSDRFSAERTGGSVSTLTIQRTQQEDSAVYLCASSLNGGTRLGYEQYFGPGTRLTVT.

This clonotype came up many times. The rearrangement uses TRBV11-2 and TRBJ2-5, with 7 positions matching TRBD1. The CDR3 is 18 residues long. Looked up from germline, CDR1 is SGHAT and CDR2 is FQNNGV. With 4 bases clipped from V and 4 bases from J, the junction kept 18 bases outside the gene matches. The CDR3 DNA reads as TGTGCCAGCAGCTCCCCTCCCGGGACAGTCCAGGTCCTAGAGACCCAGTACTTC. Its translation is CASSSPPGTVQVLETQYF.

This clonotype was seen at least ten times. The gene calls are TRBV12-3 or TRBV12-4 and TRBJ2-7; D is unresolved. The V end was cut by 1 base, the J end by 6 bases, with 22 bases between. This CDR3 spans 17 amino acids. The CDR3: CASSLVTFELYPAEQYF. The CDR3 DNA reads TGTGCCAGCAGTTTAGTAACTTTCGAGCTCTACCCTGCCGAGCAGTACTTC.

There are many counts of this clonotype. This rearrangement joins TRBV12-3 or TRBV12-4 to TRBJ2-2; D may be TRBD1 or TRBD2 (6 bases each). Deletions cut 6 bases from V and 5 bases from J, with 13 bases between. The CDR3 totals 14 residues. Written as DNA, the CDR3 is TGTGCCAGCAGAGGGGGGCGCCGGACCGGGGAGCTGTTTTTT. Encoded protein: CASRGGRRTGELFF.

The J gene is TRBJ1-1, the V gene TRBV28; TRBD1 is a possible D gene (5 bases). The V and J ends lost 0 bases and 6 bases respectively, with 11 bases between them. CDR3 length equals 14 residues. The germline CDR1 and CDR2 sequences are MDHEN and SYDVKM. CDR3 amino acids: CASSLWTEGAEAFF. In nucleotides, the CDR3 is TGTGCCAGCAGTTTATGGACAGAAGGGGCTGAAGCTTTCTTT.

The CDR3, as DNA: TGTGCCAGCAGCTTATCCTATGGGAAAAACATTCAGTACTTC. This encodes CASSLSYGKNIQYF. The chain combines TRBV7-9 with TRBJ2-4, with D unresolved. Germline CDR1 and CDR2: SEHNR and FQNEAQ (reference sequence). The CDR3 covers 14 residues. The V gene lost 2 bases and the J gene lost 4 bases, with 9 bases spanning the gap.

Notes on this clonotype: A much bigger clone sits one base away, suggesting this may be a read error. Here the CDR3 reads CASGVRRGLHGYTF. In nucleotides, the CDR3 is TGCGCCAGCGGTGTGAGGAGGGGGCTGCATGGCTACACCTTC. The genes are TRBV10-1 and TRBJ1-2; 7 bases align to TRBD1. CDR1 and CDR2 from the germline V gene are WNHNN and SYGVQD (reference sequence). The CDR3 is made up of 14 amino acids. The V and J ends lost 8 bases and 6 bases, in that order; junction bases with no gene match: 12.

This clonotype was counted many times. CDR3 bases: TGTGCCAGCAGTTCCTTAGGGCGGGGAGTGAGGAGCGAGCAGTACTTC. Its translation: CASSSLGRGVRSEQYF. J is TRBJ2-7 and V is TRBV28, with a possible D match to TRBD2 (6 bases). The CDR3 loop spans 16 amino acids. Between the trimmed V and J ends, which lost 4 bases and 6 bases, there was a span of 22 bases. Germline CDR1 and CDR2: MDHEN and SYDVKM.

This clonotype occurred many times. The chain recombines TRBV4-1 with TRBJ2-5; 8 bases are a match to TRBD2. This CDR3 has 17 residues. The ends lost 3 bases at V and 5 bases at J; junction bases unmatched: 14. The germline V gene encodes CDR1 MGHRA and CDR2 YSYEKL. CDR3 sequence: CASSHSLAREDWETQYF. The CDR3 nucleotides read TGCGCCAGCAGCCATTCCTTAGCGCGGGAGGATTGGGAGACCCAGTACTTC.

This clonotype was seen only a few times. This chain uses TRBV6-2 or TRBV6-3 with TRBJ1-1; 7 positions match TRBD1. The germline V gene has CDR1 MNHEY and CDR2 SVGEGT. CDR3 length equals 15 residues. J gave up 3 bases and V 2 bases, and 6 bases lay outside the gene matches. CDR3 sequence: CASSYQGVGYTEAFF. CDR3 DNA sequence: TGTGCCAGCAGTTACCAGGGGGTGGGATACACTGAAGCTTTCTTT.

This clonotype was found many times. The chain links TRBV12-3 or TRBV12-4 to TRBJ2-5; TRBD2 matches at 11 bases. Trimming at V came to 5 bases and at J to 1 base, leaving 6 bases not matched to a gene. This CDR3 has 16 amino acids. The CDR3 coding sequence is TGTGCCAGCAGTCACCCCGGGACTAGCGGCCAAGAGACCCAGTACTTC. Translating gives CASSHPGTSGQETQYF.

This clonotype has a count of ten or more. This chain connects TRBV12-3 or TRBV12-4 to TRBJ1-1; D unresolved. V was pared by 6 bases and J by 1 base, with 3 bases between. The CDR3 sequence is 11 residues long. This chain's CDR3 is CASRANTEAFF. The DNA for the CDR3 is TGTGCCAGCAGAGCGAACACTGAAGCTTTCTTT.

This clonotype was recorded at least ten times. The chain uses TRBV9 and TRBJ2-7; 8 bases are a match to TRBD2. The V gene end was trimmed by 3 bases and the J gene end by 3 bases; junction bases not matched to a gene: 5. There are 14 residues in the CDR3. CDR1 is SGDLS and CDR2 is YYNGEE in the germline V gene. The chain's CDR3 is CASSAGTSFYEQYF. CDR3 DNA sequence: TGTGCCAGCAGCGCCGGGACTAGTTTCTACGAGCAGTACTTC.

This clonotype was found many times. V gene TRBV2 combines with J gene TRBJ2-5; D possibly uses TRBD1 or TRBD2 (5 bases each). Germline V gene sequence: CDR1 SNHLY, CDR2 FYNNEI. There are 17 residues in the CDR3. V lost 6 bases, J lost 4 bases, and 24 bases lay in between. The CDR3 DNA sequence: TGTGCCAGCAGCCCCCGGAGGACATCAGAGTATCGAGAGACCCAGTACTTC. Translating it yields CASSPRRTSEYRETQYF.

J is TRBJ1-2 and V is TRBV4-3, with D uncertain. Germline V gives CDR1 LGHNA, CDR2 YSLEER. This CDR3 has 15 amino acids. Trimming left V 0 bases short and J 3 bases short, with 11 bases between. DNA for the CDR3: TGCGCCAGCAGCCAAGAAAGGGAGGGCTACTATGGCTACACCTTC. It translates to CASSQEREGYYGYTF.

In its sample, this clonotype was seen many times. V usage is TRBV19 and J usage is TRBJ1-1; D is unclear. Germline CDR1 LNHDA, CDR2 SQIVND (reference sequence). The CDR3 consists of 13 residues. Trimming shortened V by 4 bases and J by 5 bases, and 11 bases separated the two germline ends. CDR3 sequence (DNA): TGTGCCAGTAGTACACATATGCAGACTGAAGCTTTCTTT. It encodes CASSTHMQTEAFF. Complete variable domain (other parts from reference TRBV19 and TRBJ1-1): DGGITQSPKYLFRKEGQNVTLSCEQNLNHDAMYWYRQDPGQGLRLIYYSQIVNDFQKGDIAEGYSVSREKKESFPLTVTSAQKNPTAFYLCASSTHMQTEAFFGQGTRLTVV.

The table lists this clonotype with many counts. The V and J genes are TRBV7-2 and TRBJ2-7, with D unresolved. CDR3 length: 13 residues. The V gene lost 5 bases and the J gene lost 3 bases, with 11 bases spanning the gap. In germline, CDR1 is SGHTA, CDR2 FQGNSA. The CDR3 region has the DNA TGTGCCAGCAGCCCAAAGGGCTACTACGAGCAGTACTTC. Amino acid sequence: CASSPKGYYEQYF.

This clonotype was seen at least ten times. The chain employs TRBV5-1 and TRBJ1-1; D is uncertain. The CDR3 consists of 15 residues. V gave up 2 bases and J gave up 4 bases, with 15 bases separating them. Germline V gene lookup returns CDR1 SGHRS and CDR2 YFSETQ. The CDR3 sequence: CASSLSGRVGTEAFF. Written as DNA, the CDR3 is TGCGCCAGCAGCTTATCCGGCCGAGTGGGCACTGAAGCTTTCTTT.

This clonotype occurred many times. The rearrangement joins TRBV9 to TRBJ2-6; D remains unclear. CDR1 and CDR2 (germline): SGDLS, YYNGEE. Trimming removed 0 bases from V and 0 bases from J, with 16 bases in between. CDR3 length equals 19 residues. CDR3 in amino acids: CASSVGLGRWVSGANVLTF. DNA of the CDR3: TGTGCCAGCAGCGTAGGTCTCGGTAGATGGGTCTCTGGGGCCAACGTCCTGACTTTC. Combining the CDR3 with reference TRBV9 and TRBJ2-6 gives the whole variable domain DSGVTQTPKHLITATGQRVTLRCSPRSGDLSVYWYQQSLDQGLQFLIQYYNGEERAKGNILERFSAQQFPDLHSELNLSSLELGDSALYFCASSVGLGRWVSGANVLTFGAGSRLTVL.

This clonotype has ten or more counts. The chain couples TRBV12-1 to TRBJ1-2. TRBV12-1 is classified as a pseudogene. This CDR3 region has 21 residues. CDR3 amino acids: CASSSTNSTNGRTRMIYGYTF. CDR3 nucleotide sequence: TGTGCCAGCAGCTCAACCAACTCGACAAACGGACGGACCCGAATGATCTATGGCTACACCTTC.

Ten or more counts support this clonotype. The chain couples TRBV6-5 to TRBJ1-1; TRBD1 matches 8 bases. This CDR3 contains 14 residues. J lost 5 bases, V lost 3 bases, and 5 bases had no gene match. CDR1 is MNHEY, CDR2 SVGAGI, per germline. CDR3 DNA sequence: TGTGCCAGCAGTTATGACAGGGGTGGGACTGAAGCTTTCTTT. Residues: CASSYDRGGTEAFF.

V and J are TRBV28 and TRBJ1-1; D not resolved. Germline V gene sequence: CDR1 MDHEN, CDR2 SYDVKM. V dropped 5 bases and J dropped 3 bases, with 13 bases sitting between them. CDR3 size: 14 residues. CDR3 in DNA: TGTGCCAGCAGTCTAGTGGGTGCGTACACTGAAGCTTTCTTT. Residues: CASSLVGAYTEAFF.

This clonotype appeared many times. The J gene is TRBJ2-6, the V gene TRBV5-1; D gene unclear. CDR1 is SGHRS and CDR2 is YFSETQ in the germline V gene. V was pared by 4 bases and J by 3 bases, with 8 bases between. The CDR3 is 14 amino acids. The CDR3 nucleotides are TGCGCCAGCAGCGCGACGGTTGGGGCCAACGTCCTGACTTTC. It yields the protein CASSATVGANVLTF.